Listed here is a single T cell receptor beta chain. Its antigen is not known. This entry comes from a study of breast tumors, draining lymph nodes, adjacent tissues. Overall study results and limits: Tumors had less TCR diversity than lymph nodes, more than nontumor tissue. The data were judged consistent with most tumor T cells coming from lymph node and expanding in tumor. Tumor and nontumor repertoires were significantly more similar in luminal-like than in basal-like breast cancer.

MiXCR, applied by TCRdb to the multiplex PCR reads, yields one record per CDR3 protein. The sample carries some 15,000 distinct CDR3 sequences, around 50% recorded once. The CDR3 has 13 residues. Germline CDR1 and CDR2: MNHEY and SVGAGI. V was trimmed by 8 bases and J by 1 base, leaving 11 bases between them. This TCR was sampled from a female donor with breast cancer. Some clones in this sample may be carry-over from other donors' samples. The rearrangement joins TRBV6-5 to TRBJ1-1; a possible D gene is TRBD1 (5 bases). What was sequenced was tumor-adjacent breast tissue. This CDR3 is CASGRRGNTEAFF. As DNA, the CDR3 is TGTGCCAGCGGAAGGAGGGGGAACACTGAAGCTTTCTTT.